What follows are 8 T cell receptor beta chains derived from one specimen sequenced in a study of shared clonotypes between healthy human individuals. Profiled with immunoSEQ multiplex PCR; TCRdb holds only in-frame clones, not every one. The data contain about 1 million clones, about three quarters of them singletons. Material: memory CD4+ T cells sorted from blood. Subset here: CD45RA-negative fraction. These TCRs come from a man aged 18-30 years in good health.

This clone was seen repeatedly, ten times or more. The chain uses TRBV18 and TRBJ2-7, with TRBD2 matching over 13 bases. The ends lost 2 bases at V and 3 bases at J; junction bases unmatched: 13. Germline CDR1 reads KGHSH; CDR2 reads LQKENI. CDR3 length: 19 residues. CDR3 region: CASSPGLGLAGAPGYEQYF. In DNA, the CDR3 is TGTGCCAGCTCACCAGGCCTCGGACTAGCGGGAGCCCCGGGCTACGAGCAGTACTTC.

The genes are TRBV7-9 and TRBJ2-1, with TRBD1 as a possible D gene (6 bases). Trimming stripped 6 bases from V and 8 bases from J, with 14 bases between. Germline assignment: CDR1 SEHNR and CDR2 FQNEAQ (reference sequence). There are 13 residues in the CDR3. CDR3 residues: CASRYGDKDEQFF. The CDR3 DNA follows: TGTGCCAGCAGGTATGGGGACAAAGATGAGCAGTTCTTC.

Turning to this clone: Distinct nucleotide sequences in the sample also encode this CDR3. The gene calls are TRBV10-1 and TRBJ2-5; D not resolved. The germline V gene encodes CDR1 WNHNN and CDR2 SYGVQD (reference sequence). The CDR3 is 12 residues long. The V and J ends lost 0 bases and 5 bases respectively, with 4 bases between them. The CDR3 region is CASSESRETQYF. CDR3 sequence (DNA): TGCGCCAGCAGTGAGTCGAGGGAGACCCAGTACTTC.

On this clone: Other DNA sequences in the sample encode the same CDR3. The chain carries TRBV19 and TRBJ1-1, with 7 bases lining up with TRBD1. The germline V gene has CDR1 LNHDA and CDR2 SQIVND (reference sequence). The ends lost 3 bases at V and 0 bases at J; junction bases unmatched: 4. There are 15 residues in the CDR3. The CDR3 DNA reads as TGTGCCAGTAGTATCCAGGGGGGGATGAACACTGAAGCTTTCTTT. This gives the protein CASSIQGGMNTEAFF.

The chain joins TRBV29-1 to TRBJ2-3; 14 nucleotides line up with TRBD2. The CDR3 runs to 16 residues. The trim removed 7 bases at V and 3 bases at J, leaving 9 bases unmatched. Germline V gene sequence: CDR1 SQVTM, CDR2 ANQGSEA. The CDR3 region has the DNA TGCAGCGCCCGGGGGACTAGCGGGAGAGGTACAGATACGCAGTATTTT. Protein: CSARGTSGRGTDTQYF.

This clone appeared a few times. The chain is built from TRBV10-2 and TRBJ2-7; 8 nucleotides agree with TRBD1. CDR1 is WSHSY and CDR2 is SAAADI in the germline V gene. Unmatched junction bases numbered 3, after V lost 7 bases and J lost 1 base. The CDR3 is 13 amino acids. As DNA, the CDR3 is TGCGCCAGCACTGGACAGGGATCCTACGAGCAGTACTTC. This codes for CASTGQGSYEQYF.

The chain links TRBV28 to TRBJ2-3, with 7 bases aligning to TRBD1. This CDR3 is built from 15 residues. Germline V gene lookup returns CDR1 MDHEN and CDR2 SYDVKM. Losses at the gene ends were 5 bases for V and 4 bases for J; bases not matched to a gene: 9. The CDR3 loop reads CASSTTGAGPDTQYF. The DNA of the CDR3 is TGTGCCAGCAGTACAACAGGGGCCGGCCCAGATACGCAGTATTTT. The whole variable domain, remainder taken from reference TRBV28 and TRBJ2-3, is DVKVTQSSRYLVKRTGEKVFLECVQDMDHENMFWYRQDPGLGLRLIYFSYDVKMKEKGDIPEGYSVSREKKERFSLILESASTNQTSMYLCASSTTGAGPDTQYFGPGTRLTVL.

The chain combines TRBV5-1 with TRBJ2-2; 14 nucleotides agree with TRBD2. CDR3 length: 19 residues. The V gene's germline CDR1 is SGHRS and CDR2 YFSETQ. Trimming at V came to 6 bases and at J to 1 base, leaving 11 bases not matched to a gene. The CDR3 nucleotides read TGCGCCAGCAAACTCGGGACTAGCGGGAGTCCCCTGAACACCGGGGAGCTGTTTTTT. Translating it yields CASKLGTSGSPLNTGELFF.